These 4 T cell receptor beta chains were all obtained from the same sample, sequenced in a study of blood T cell repertoires in COVID-19. The repertoire was sequenced with immunoSEQ multiplex PCR; TCRdb's copy has only in-frame clones and lacks some. Altogether nearly 350,000 clones are present, roughly 87% being singletons, with the ten largest covering 1%. Sequenced: PBMCs or T cells enriched from blood (not recorded which). These receptors were obtained from a woman aged 25 to 39 who had recovered from COVID-19.

The J gene is TRBJ1-1, the V gene TRBV7-9; D is uncertain. CDR1 is SEHNR and CDR2 is FQNEAQ in the germline V gene (reference sequence). The CDR3 length is 13 residues. V was shortened by 5 bases and J by 7 bases, with 14 bases between the two germline ends. CDR3: CASSPRPLSEAFF. CDR3 in DNA: TGTGCCAGCAGCCCCCGCCCTCTCAGTGAAGCTTTCTTT.

The CDR3 DNA follows: TGTGCCAGCAGCCCGAGCCCGGGGGGGGCGCAGCCCCAGCATTTT. It yields the protein CASSPSPGGAQPQHF. This sequence joins TRBV3-1 (or the pseudogene TRBV3-2) and TRBJ1-5, with D perhaps TRBD1 (6 bases). Per germline, CDR1 LGHDT and CDR2 YNNKEL (reference sequence). This CDR3 has 15 amino acids. The ends were cut back, 4 bases at V and 7 bases at J, with 17 bases in the middle.

This rearrangement joins TRBV19 to TRBJ1-5; possible D gene TRBD1, 5 bases. The CDR3 extends over 14 amino acids. The germline V gene encodes CDR1 LNHDA and CDR2 SQIVND (reference sequence). Trimming shortened V by 7 bases and J by 7 bases, and 17 bases separated the two germline ends. The CDR3 loop reads CASITWQGGQPQHF. The CDR3 DNA is TGTGCCAGTATCACCTGGCAGGGAGGACAGCCCCAGCATTTT.

The rearrangement joins TRBV5-1 to TRBJ2-1; 10 bases are a match to TRBD1. The V and J ends lost 4 bases and 6 bases, in that order; junction bases with no gene match: 10. CDR1 and CDR2 (germline): SGHRS, YFSETQ. The CDR3 is 16 residues long. The CDR3 DNA is TGCGCCAGCAGCCCGGATGCGGGACAGGGGTTCAATGAGCAGTTCTTC. Protein product: CASSPDAGQGFNEQFF.